This T cell receptor (beta chain) originates from a study of regulatory T cells. Notes on this clone: Its antigen is currently unknown.

The PCR used 52 TRBV and 13 TRBJ primers. Only in-frame clones appear in the TCRdb table, and some are missing; sequencing was by immunoSEQ multiplex PCR. The sample lists just over 20,000 clones, under 95% occurring once. Study findings and constraints: Patient repertoires had restricted TRB V-J pairs and skewed V and J usage, most in Tregs.

Trimming took off 3 bases at V and 3 bases at J, with 9 bases between the two ends. Germline CDR1 reads LNHDA; CDR2 reads SQIVND (reference sequence). The CDR3 has 13 residues. The specimen was CD8+ T cells sorted from blood. The chain recombines TRBV19 with TRBJ2-7; D perhaps matches TRBD1 (5 bases). The TCR sequence derives from a child aged 2-15 years with CD3G deficiency. DNA of the CDR3: TGTGCCAGTAGTATCTCCCAGGGCTACGAGCAGTACTTC. Translating it yields CASSISQGYEQYF.